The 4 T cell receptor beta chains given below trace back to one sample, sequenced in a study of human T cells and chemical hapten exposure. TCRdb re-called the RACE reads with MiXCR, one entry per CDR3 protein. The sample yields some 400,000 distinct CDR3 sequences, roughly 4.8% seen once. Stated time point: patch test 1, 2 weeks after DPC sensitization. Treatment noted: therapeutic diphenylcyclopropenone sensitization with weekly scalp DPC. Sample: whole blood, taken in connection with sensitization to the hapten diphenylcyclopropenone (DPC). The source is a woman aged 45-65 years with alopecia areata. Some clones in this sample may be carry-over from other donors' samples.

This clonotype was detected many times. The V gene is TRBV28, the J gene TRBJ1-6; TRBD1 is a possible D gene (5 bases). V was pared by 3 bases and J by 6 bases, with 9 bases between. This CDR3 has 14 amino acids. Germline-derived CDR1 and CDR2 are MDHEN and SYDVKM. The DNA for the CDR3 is TGTGCCAGCAGTTTGGGAGGGGTTAATTCACCCCTCCACTTT. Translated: CASSLGGVNSPLHF.

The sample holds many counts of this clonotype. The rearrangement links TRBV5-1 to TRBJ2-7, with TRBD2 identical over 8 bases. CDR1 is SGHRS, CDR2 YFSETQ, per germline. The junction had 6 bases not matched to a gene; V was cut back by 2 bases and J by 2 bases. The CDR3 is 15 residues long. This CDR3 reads CASSLRSGGPYEQYF. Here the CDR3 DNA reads TGCGCCAGCAGCTTAAGGAGCGGGGGCCCCTACGAGCAGTACTTC.

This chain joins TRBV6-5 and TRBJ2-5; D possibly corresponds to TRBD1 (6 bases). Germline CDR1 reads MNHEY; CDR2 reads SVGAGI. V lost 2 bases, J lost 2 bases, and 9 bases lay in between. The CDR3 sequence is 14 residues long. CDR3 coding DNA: TGTGCCAGCAGTTACCTGGACAGACAAGAGACCCAGTACTTC. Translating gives CASSYLDRQETQYF.

The CDR3 spells CATSLGGATDTQYF. For the CDR3, the DNA is TGTGCCACCTCCTTAGGGGGGGCTACAGATACGCAGTATTTT. This sequence joins TRBV28 and TRBJ2-3; a possible D gene is TRBD2 (7 bases). CDR3 length equals 14 residues. V gave up 10 bases and J gave up 3 bases, with 17 bases separating them. From germline, CDR1 is MDHEN and CDR2 SYDVKM.